This paragraph covers one T cell receptor beta chain sequence. The CDR3 covers 15 residues. Trimming took off 6 bases at V and 6 bases at J, with 21 bases between the two ends. Germline CDR1 and CDR2: SGHRS and YFSETQ. TCRdb fed the 5' RACE reads into MiXCR, producing one record per CDR3 protein. The table lists 40,000 to 60,000 distinct CDR3 sequences, over 12% of them singletons. The data were obtained in a study of T cells of healthy individuals. V usage is TRBV5-1 and J usage is TRBJ1-2; a possible D gene is TRBD1 (6 bases). The clonotype was recovered from a human donor in good health. CDR3 in amino acids: CASTPRGGTGNGYTF. The CDR3 DNA is TGCGCCAGCACCCCGAGAGGTGGAACAGGGAATGGCTACACCTTC.